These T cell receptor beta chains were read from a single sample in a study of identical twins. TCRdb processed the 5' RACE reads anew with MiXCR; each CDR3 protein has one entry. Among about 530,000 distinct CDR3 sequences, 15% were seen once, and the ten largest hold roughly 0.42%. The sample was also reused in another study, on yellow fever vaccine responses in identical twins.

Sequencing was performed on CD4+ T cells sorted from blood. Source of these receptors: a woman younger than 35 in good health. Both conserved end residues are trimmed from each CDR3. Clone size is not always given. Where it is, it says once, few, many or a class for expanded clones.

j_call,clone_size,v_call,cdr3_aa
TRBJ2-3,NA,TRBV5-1,ASSFLGVVDTQY
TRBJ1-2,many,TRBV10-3,AISDQGADFGGYT
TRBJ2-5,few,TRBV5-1,ASSWALTVRGQETQY
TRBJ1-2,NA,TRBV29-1,SVAGTAANYGYT
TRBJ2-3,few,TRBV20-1,SARVSGVGDTQY
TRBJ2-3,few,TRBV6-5,ASSYTSGIFTDTQY
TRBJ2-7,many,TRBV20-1,SARLAGAYEQY
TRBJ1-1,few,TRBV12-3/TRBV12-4,ASSADMNTEAF
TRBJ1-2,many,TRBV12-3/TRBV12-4,ASSRRTNPYGYT
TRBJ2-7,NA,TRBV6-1,ASSEAGREGRFYYEQY
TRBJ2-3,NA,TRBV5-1,ASSPPRAGTDTQY
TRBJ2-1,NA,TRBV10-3,AISESWKSSYNEQF
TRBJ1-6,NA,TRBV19,ASSKSGFANNSPLH
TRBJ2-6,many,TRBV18,ASSPSGANVLT
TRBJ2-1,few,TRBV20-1,SAPGERGSYNEQF
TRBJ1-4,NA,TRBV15,ATSREGQGGKLF
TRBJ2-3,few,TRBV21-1,ATSTGWTDTQY
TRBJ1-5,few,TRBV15,ATSRDRGQPQH
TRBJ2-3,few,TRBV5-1,ASTYGTSGYTDTQY
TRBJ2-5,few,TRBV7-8,ASSLSSSRETQY
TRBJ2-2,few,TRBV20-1,SATARWRELF
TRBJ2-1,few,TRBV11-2,ASSLRSEAGIASVKSEQF
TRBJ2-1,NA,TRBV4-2,ASSRGSGLNSYNEQF
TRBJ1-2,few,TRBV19,ASSIVPWYGYT
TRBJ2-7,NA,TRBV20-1,SATSGRHYEQY
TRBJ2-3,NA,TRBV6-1,ASSLGSGPSDTQY
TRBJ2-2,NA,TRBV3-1,ASSQDTGITGELF
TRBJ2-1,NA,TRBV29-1,SVERGDRSSYNEQF
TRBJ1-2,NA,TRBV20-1,SARDPNRDGYGYT
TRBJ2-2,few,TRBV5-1,ANSSGQSTGELF
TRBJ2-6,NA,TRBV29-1,SGASGANVLT
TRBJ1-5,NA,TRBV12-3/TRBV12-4,ASSPSRNSNQPQH
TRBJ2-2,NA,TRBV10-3,AIRRDRRYDANTGELF
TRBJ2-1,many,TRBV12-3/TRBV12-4,ASSPLQGGNNEQF
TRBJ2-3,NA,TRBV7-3,ASSPRGSRGADTQY
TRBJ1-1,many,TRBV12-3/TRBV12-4,ASSFYRENTEAF
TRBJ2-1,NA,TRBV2,ASRYTGEHEF
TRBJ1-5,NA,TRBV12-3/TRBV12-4,ASSVDRGVQPQH
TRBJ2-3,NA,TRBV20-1,SARDGLALLVTDTQY
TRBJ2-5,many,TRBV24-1,ATSDTGTSRQETQY
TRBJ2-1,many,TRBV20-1,SAGSAGGGGEQF